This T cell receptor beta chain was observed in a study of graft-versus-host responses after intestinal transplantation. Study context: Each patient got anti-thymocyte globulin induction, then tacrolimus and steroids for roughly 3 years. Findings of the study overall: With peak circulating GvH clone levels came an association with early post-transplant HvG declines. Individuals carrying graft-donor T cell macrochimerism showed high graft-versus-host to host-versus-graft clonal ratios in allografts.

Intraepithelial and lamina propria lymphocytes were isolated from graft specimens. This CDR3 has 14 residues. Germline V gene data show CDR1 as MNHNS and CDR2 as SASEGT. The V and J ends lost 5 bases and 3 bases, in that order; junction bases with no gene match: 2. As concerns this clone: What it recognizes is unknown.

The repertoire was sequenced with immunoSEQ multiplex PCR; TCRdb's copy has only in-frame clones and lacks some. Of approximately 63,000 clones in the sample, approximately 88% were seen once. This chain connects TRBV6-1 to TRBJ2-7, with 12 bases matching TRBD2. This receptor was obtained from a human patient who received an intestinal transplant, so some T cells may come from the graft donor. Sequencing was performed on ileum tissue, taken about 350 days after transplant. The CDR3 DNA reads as TGTGCCAGCAGTCGACTAGCGGGGGACTACGAGCAGTACTTC. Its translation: CASSRLAGDYEQYF.